Here is one TCR beta chain with its context. The antigen it recognizes is unknown. No much larger clone is present one base from it, and per-base qualities are unavailable. The data belong to a study of blood T cell repertoires in COVID-19 (dated by TCRdb to 2019 to 2021). Study-wide context: Collaborator samples came from the United States, Italy and Spain and covered acute and convalescent phases of COVID-19. The prospective study material was composed of cDNA or gDNA derived from T cells, B-cell-depleted T cells, or PBMCs. The repertoires were made available in a free public database intended to serve as a resource for research on the immune response to SARS-CoV-2. Where available, HLA class I and class II types were taken from metadata supplied by the sample provider and were not determined by assay-based typing. The sample metadata nearly always contained a de-identified subject ID, COVID-19 status, age in years and sex. Samples were obtained from the ongoing ImmuneRACE study (first 160 participants) and from 1,000 to 1,500 subjects provided by 6 global collaborators. The dataset comprised deeply sampled blood TCRbeta repertoires from subjects exposed to, actively infected with, or recovered from COVID-19. Here is what the overall study found, with its caveats: Clinical and demographic metadata were provided uncurated, with the amount varying by source and participant.

Including the terminal cysteine and phenylalanine, the CDR3 comprises 16 residues. Only the CDR3 region is kept as DNA, spanning 48 bases read in frame from base 1. From V the trimming removes 5 bases and from J it removes 6 bases, while the gene matches leave 11 bases of the junction unaccounted for. Reading the germline V gene gives CDR1 SGHTA and CDR2 FQGNSA. Another Seattle source contributed samples from volunteer blood donors who had recovered from COVID-19. Whole blood was collected in K2EDTA tubes by collaborating institutions according to the institutions' own protocols. Collaborator samples were shipped for TCRbeta analysis as frozen whole blood, isolated PBMCs, or DNA extracted from either sample type. TCRbeta CDR3 regions were amplified from genomic DNA by means of the immunoSEQ Assay, a bias-controlled multiplex PCR. Per the original workflow: Within the assay, amplification of reference gene primers was used to estimate how many nucleated cells each sample contained. Sequence reads were collapsed and filtered to measure the absolute abundance of every unique TCRbeta CDR3 rearrangement. For each sample, productive Simpson clonality was calculated by taking the square root of Simpson's diversity index across productive rearrangements. TCRdb took over this immuneACCESS table, retaining in-frame rearrangements with V and J assigned. Such tables are incomplete; in checked studies, under half of the missing clones stem from an unresolved V gene, and the remainder is unexplained. The DNA was the basis for D and trimming; V, J and clone size are from that table. Across this sample there are some 200,000 clones, with approximately 80% seen only once. The top ten clonotypes cover approximately 5.1% of the sample.

Sequenced: peripheral blood. The receptor chain draws on TRBV7-2 and TRBJ1-3, with TRBD1 identical over 9 junction bases. The receptor comes from a woman between 55 and 75 years old who had recovered from COVID-19. The CDR3 is CASSNTPGQGPNTIYF. In nucleotide form, the sequence is TGTGCCAGCAGCAATACCCCGGGACAGGGTCCAAACACCATATATTTT.